This record concerns one T cell receptor (beta chain) sequence. This sample was included in a study of identical twins. Trimming stripped 1 base from V and 6 bases from J, with 17 bases between. Germline CDR1 MNHNS, CDR2 SASEGT. The CDR3 contains 16 residues. MiXCR was run by TCRdb on the 5' RACE reads, yielding one entry per CDR3 protein. The sample carries 510,000 or so distinct CDR3 sequences, 13% to 15% recorded once. Separately, the same data were catalogued under a study of yellow fever vaccine responses in identical twins.

This clonotype was obtained from a woman aged 18-35 years in good health. The J gene is TRBJ2-3, the V gene TRBV6-1; the D is unclear. Material for sequencing was CD4+ T cells sorted from blood. The CDR3 DNA sequence: TGTGCCAGCAGTGAAGGCCCCTTGACCCTCTGGGATACGCAGTATTTT. Protein product: CASSEGPLTLWDTQYF.